The subject of this entry is one TCR beta chain. Its antigen is unknown. This specimen comes from a study of shared clonotypes between healthy human individuals. About the research overall: The cohort comprised a couple of women and a few men. Their ages spanned 18 to 49 years. Each donor had three CD4 naive, three CD4 memory, two CD8 naive and one CD8 memory plate. Overall study results and limits: Blood was the only sampled material, and tissue repertoires likely differ.

The protocol was immunoSEQ multiplex PCR, while the TCRdb copy is restricted to in-frame clones and leaves out a portion. In the table there are around 640,000 clones, approximately 96% of which are singletons. V lost 2 bases, J lost 4 bases, and 10 bases stayed unmatched. Germline-derived CDR1 and CDR2 are SGDLS and YYNGEE. The CDR3 contains 17 residues. CD45RO-negative CD8 cells positively selected for CCR7 made up the naive population, which excluded terminally differentiated effector memory CD45RA+ cells. This TCR came from a woman aged 25 to 39 in good health. Sequencing was done on a sample of naive CD8+ T cells sorted from blood. The V call is TRBV9, the J call TRBJ2-2, with 8 bases lining up with TRBD1. The CDR3 loop reads CASSVSGQGARTGELFF. As DNA, the CDR3 is TGTGCCAGCAGCGTCAGTGGGCAGGGGGCACGCACCGGGGAGCTGTTTTTT.